Listed below are T cell receptor beta chains from one sample, sequenced in a study of blood T cell repertoires in COVID-19. Some clones are missing from TCRdb's copy, which holds only in-frame ones; the method was immunoSEQ multiplex PCR. The top ten clones hold 15% of a sample with roughly 88,000 clones, 70% to 90% of them seen once. The specimen was peripheral blood. These receptors came from a woman aged 80 or over with acute or convalescent COVID-19. Both conserved end residues are part of each CDR3. A D gene is named only where the DNA matches it firmly. For some rows the clone size is stated as once, few or many, or as a class when expanded; others skip it.

j_call	v_call	clone_size	d_call	cdr3_aa	cdr3_nt
TRBJ1-5	TRBV19	-	-	CASSMNFGGSIGQPQHF	TGTGCCAGTAGTATGAATTTTGGGGGCAGCATTGGGCAGCCCCAGCATTTT
TRBJ2-3	TRBV18	-	-	CASSPLQFPADTQYF	TGTGCCAGCTCACCTCTACAGTTCCCGGCAGATACGCAGTATTTT
TRBJ1-1	TRBV7-2	-	TRBD1	CASSLGSGGYTEAFF	TGTGCCAGCAGCTTAGGTTCAGGGGGCTACACTGAAGCTTTCTTT
TRBJ1-4	TRBV6-5	-	-	CASSWSHNEKLFF	TGTGCCAGCAGTTGGAGTCACAATGAAAAACTGTTTTTT
TRBJ1-4	TRBV30	few	TRBD1	CAWRGDRHNEKLFF	TGTGCCTGGAGAGGGGACAGACATAATGAAAAACTGTTTTTT
TRBJ1-2	TRBV5-4	-	TRBD1	CASSLDQGARGYTF	TGTGCCAGCAGCTTGGACCAGGGGGCTAGGGGCTACACCTTC
TRBJ2-1	TRBV5-1	-	-	CASSAQGTDNEQFF	TGCGCCAGCAGCGCTCAGGGTACCGACAATGAGCAGTTCTTC
TRBJ2-1	TRBV19	-	TRBD1	CASSTTGTVDGNEQFF	TGTGCCAGTAGTACTACCGGGACAGTAGATGGGAATGAGCAGTTCTTC
TRBJ2-1	TRBV6-2/TRBV6-3	-	-	CASTPGGLAYNEQFF	TGTGCCAGCACCCCCGGGGGGCTCGCCTACAATGAGCAGTTCTTC
TRBJ2-6	TRBV5-5	-	TRBD1	CASSLVGTGGAGGANVLTF	TGTGCCAGCAGCTTGGTAGGGACAGGGGGCGCGGGCGGGGCCAACGTCCTGACTTTC
TRBJ1-2	TRBV7-2	-	-	CASSLITRSYGYTF	TGTGCCAGCAGCTTAATAACAAGAAGCTATGGCTACACCTTC
TRBJ2-4	TRBV7-2	once	TRBD2	CASSSPSGGAKNIQYF	TGTGCCAGCAGCTCCCCTAGCGGGGGGGCCAAAAACATTCAGTACTTC
TRBJ1-4	TRBV2	-	TRBD1	CASRTTGGSGEKLFF	TGTGCCAGCAGAACTACAGGGGGTAGCGGTGAAAAACTGTTTTTT
TRBJ1-6	TRBV6-5	-	-	CASSYQGGMNSPLHF	TGTGCCAGCAGTTACCAGGGAGGGATGAATTCACCCCTCCACTTT
TRBJ1-1	TRBV19	-	TRBD1	CASSIAADRDTEAFF	TGTGCCAGTAGTATCGCAGCAGACAGGGACACTGAAGCTTTCTTT
TRBJ1-1	TRBV11-3	-	TRBD1	CASSRSGGTEAFF	TGTGCCAGCAGCCGATCAGGGGGCACTGAAGCTTTCTTT
TRBJ1-5	TRBV3-1/TRBV3-2	-	-	CASSPGTTNQPQHF	TGTGCCAGCAGCCCCGGGACAACCAATCAGCCCCAGCATTTT
TRBJ2-5	TRBV28	once	-	CASSLFSIGETQYF	TGTGCCAGCAGTTTATTTAGCATAGGAGAGACCCAGTACTTC
TRBJ2-1	TRBV6-5	-	TRBD2	CASSYSGLAGQVEQFF	TGTGCCAGCAGTTACTCGGGACTAGCGGGGCAGGTTGAGCAGTTCTTC
TRBJ1-1	TRBV30	-	TRBD1	CAWSSSPGQGTEAFF	TGTGCCTGGAGTTCTTCCCCGGGACAGGGGACTGAAGCTTTCTTT
TRBJ1-4	TRBV12-5	-	-	CASERHTNEKLFF	TGTGCTAGTGAAAGACACACTAATGAAAAACTGTTTTTT
TRBJ1-2	TRBV24-1	-	-	CATSPTSPVADYGYTF	TGTGCCACCAGTCCAACCTCCCCAGTGGCGGACTATGGCTACACCTTC
TRBJ2-7	TRBV5-3	-	TRBD1	CARSFRDRELSEQYF	TGTGCCAGAAGCTTTAGGGACAGGGAGCTCTCCGAGCAGTACTTC
TRBJ2-3	TRBV24-1	once	TRBD1	CATSGWPGTDPVSTDTQYF	TGTGCCACCAGTGGCTGGCCCGGGACAGACCCTGTGAGCACAGATACGCAGTATTTT
TRBJ1-1	TRBV11-3	-	TRBD1	CASSLRGRGSAFF	TGTGCCAGCAGCCTGAGGGGGCGGGGATCGGCTTTCTTT
TRBJ1-1	TRBV28	-	-	CASSLSSRGRTPEAFF	TGTGCCAGCAGTTTATCCTCGCGAGGGCGAACGCCTGAAGCTTTCTTT
TRBJ2-4	TRBV3-1/TRBV3-2	-	TRBD1	CASSLTTGGAKNIQYF	TGTGCCAGCAGCCTGACGACAGGGGGGGCCAAAAACATTCAGTACTTC
TRBJ2-4	TRBV4-2	-	TRBD2	CASSQGLAGGPNIQYF	TGTGCCAGCAGCCAAGGGCTAGCGGGGGGTCCCAACATTCAGTACTTC